These 5 T cell receptor beta chains share one sample of origin, sequenced in a study of T cells in localized non-small cell lung cancer. Assay used: immunoSEQ multiplex PCR; TCRdb lists only in-frame clones, some missing. This repertoire shows tens of thousands of clones, around 92% found once; its top ten account for about 4%. The material was peripheral blood mononuclear cells, obtained before any cancer treatment. The receptors were gathered from a woman aged 40-69 years with stage III lung adenocarcinoma.

This clone has more than one count but fewer than ten. This rearrangement joins TRBV2 to TRBJ2-7, with D perhaps assigned TRBD1 or TRBD2 (5 bases each). Trimming removed 7 bases from V and 4 bases from J, with 14 bases in between. Germline lookup yields CDR1 SNHLY and CDR2 FYNNEI. The CDR3 spans 13 residues. This CDR3 reads CASNPGRLYEQYF. CDR3 bases: TGTGCCAGCAACCCGGGACGGCTTTACGAGCAGTACTTC.

The rearrangement links TRBV2 to TRBJ1-2; unclear D gene. The germline gives CDR1 SNHLY, CDR2 FYNNEI. V was trimmed by 6 bases and J by 8 bases, leaving 16 bases between them. The CDR3 is 13 residues long. DNA for the CDR3: TGTGCCAGCAGCCCAACGAAAGCCCAGGGCTACACCTTC. This encodes CASSPTKAQGYTF.

The chain joins TRBV19 to TRBJ2-5, with D possibly called TRBD1 or TRBD2 (5 bases each). Trimming pared 3 bases from V and 4 bases from J, leaving 9 bases between. This CDR3 is built from 13 residues. The germline gives CDR1 LNHDA, CDR2 SQIVND (reference sequence). CDR3 protein: CASSIGGAETQYF. CDR3 nucleotide sequence: TGTGCCAGTAGTATTGGGGGAGCAGAGACCCAGTACTTC.

The chain joins TRBV28 to TRBJ1-1; 10 bases line up with TRBD1. The CDR3 extends over 15 amino acids. From germline, CDR1 is MDHEN and CDR2 SYDVKM. Losses at the gene ends were 6 bases for V and 4 bases for J; bases not matched to a gene: 8. The DNA of the CDR3 is TGTGCCAGCAGCCCCGGGACAGGGGTGCGCACTGAAGCTTTCTTT. This encodes CASSPGTGVRTEAFF.

The chain has TRBV15 and TRBJ1-2; the match to TRBD1 covers 8 bases. There are 13 residues in the CDR3. V was pared by 3 bases and J by 6 bases, with 3 bases of the junction left unmatched. Looked up from germline, CDR1 is LNHNV and CDR2 is YYDKDF (reference sequence). The CDR3 sequence is CATSRAGGNGYTF. The CDR3 nucleotides are TGTGCCACCAGCAGGGCAGGGGGCAATGGCTACACCTTC.